These T cell receptor beta chains were read from a single sample in a study of STAT3 mutations in large granular lymphocyte leukemia. This table comes from immunoSEQ multiplex PCR, and its TCRdb copy is limited to in-frame clones, with some not included. The repertoire holds 8,000 to 13,000 clones, with nearly 90% as singletons. The specimen sequenced was peripheral blood mononuclear cells. All receptors come from a man between 60 and 75 years old with T-cell large granular lymphocyte leukemia. Some clones in this sample may be carry-over from other donors' samples. The CDR3 runs from the conserved cysteine through the conserved F or W.

v_call,cdr3_aa
TRBV5-1,CASRAGLSYEQYF
TRBV6-1,CASSAGTTYEQYF
TRBV6-4,CASRNNRGTAETQYF
TRBV9,CASSVEGSLTDTQYF
TRBV7-2,CASRWTGMAYEQYF
TRBV7-2,CASSFWTSGQETQYF
TRBV28,CASSLEVGGSYF
TRBV6-1,CASSERPQETQYF
TRBV2,CASSEPSQLAGVTDTQYF
TRBV6-5,CASTPPGTAYNEQFF
TRBV6-5,CASSHRDLSYEQYF
TRBV27,CASSFSKYTGELFF
TRBV19,CASSIGGQGVYGYTF
TRBV7-3,CASSPGQGAQGEQFF
TRBV18,CASSPGIDRAGYEQYF
TRBV28,CASSPGTGRSTF
TRBV19,CASSISQRNTGELFF
TRBV20-1,CSRTGGETQYF
TRBV19,CASSTHRVNTEAFF
TRBV28,CASSPWDRGLNTGELFF
TRBV19,CASRTTGTADNQPQHF
TRBV6-5,CASSYGSGGAREQYF
TRBV5-6,CASSDDDGYNEQFF
TRBV7-2,CASSSGGQGGKYF
TRBV4-2,CASSQDEGETQYF
TRBV19,CASKLTSGTYEQYF
TRBV7-6,CASSLAADRGVGNTIYF
TRBV6-1,CASRRDRVLLALHF